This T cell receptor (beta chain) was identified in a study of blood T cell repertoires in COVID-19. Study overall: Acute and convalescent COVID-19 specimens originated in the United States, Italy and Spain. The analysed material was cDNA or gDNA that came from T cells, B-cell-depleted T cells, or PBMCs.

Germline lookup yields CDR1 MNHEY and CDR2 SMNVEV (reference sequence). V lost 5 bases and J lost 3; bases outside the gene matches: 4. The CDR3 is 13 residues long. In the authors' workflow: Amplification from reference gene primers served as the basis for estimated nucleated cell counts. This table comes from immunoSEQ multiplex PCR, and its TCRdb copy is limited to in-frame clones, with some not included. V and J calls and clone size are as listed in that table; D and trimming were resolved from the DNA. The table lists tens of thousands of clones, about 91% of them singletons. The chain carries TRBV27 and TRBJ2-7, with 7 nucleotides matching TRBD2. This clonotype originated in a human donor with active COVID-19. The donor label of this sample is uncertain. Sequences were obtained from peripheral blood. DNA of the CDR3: TGTGCCAGCAGTAGCGGGACTGTCTACGAGCAGTACTTC. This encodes CASSSGTVYEQYF.